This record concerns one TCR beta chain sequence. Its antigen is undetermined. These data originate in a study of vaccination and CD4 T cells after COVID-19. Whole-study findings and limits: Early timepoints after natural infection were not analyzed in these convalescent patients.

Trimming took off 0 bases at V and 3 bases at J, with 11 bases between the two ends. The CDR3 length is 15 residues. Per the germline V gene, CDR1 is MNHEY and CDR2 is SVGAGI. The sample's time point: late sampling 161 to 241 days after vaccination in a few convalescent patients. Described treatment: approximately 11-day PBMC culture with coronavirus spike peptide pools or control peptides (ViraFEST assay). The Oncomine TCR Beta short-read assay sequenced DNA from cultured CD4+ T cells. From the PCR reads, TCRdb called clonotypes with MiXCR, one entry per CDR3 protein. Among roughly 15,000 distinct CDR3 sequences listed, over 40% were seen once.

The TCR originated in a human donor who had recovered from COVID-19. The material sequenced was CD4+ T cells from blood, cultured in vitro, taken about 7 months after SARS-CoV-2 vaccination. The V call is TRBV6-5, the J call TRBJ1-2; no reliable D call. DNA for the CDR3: TGTGCCAGCAGTTACTCTACAGCCCCAGACTATGGCTACACCTTC. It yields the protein CASSYSTAPDYGYTF.